The sequence of this T cell receptor (beta chain) was determined in a study of blood T cell repertoires in COVID-19. CDR1 and CDR2 from the germline V gene are MGHDK and SYGVNS. This CDR3 region has 14 residues. Sequencing used immunoSEQ multiplex PCR; TCRdb keeps in-frame clones, though not all of them. The sample lists 260,000 or so clones, 85% occurring once. Study members were between roughly 18 and 89 years old and lived in approximately 25 US regions. Two negative PCRs, clearance, or symptom resolution characterized the recovered Cohort 3 donors. The clonotype was recovered from a woman in her forties or fifties who had recovered from COVID-19. The gene calls are TRBV25-1 and TRBJ1-2, with 12 bases identical to TRBD1. The sequencing sample was made of PBMCs or T cells enriched from blood (not recorded which). CDR3 loop: CATISGTGGKGYTF. Written as DNA, the CDR3 is TGTGCAACCATATCGGGGACAGGGGGCAAGGGCTACACCTTC.